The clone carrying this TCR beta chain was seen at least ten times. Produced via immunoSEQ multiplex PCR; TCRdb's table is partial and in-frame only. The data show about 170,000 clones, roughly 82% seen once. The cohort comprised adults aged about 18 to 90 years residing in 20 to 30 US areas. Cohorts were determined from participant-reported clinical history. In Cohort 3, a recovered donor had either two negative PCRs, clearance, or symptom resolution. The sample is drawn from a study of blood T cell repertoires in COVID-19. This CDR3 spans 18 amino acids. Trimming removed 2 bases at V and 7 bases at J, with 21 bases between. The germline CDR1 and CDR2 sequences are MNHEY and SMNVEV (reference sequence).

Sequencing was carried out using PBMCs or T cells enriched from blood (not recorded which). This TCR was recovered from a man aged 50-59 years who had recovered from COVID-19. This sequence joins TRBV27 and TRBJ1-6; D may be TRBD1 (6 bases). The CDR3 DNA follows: TGTGCCAGCAGTTTACAGTACCCCTCCGGGGGGCTGAATTCACCCCTCCACTTT. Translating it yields CASSLQYPSGGLNSPLHF.